This T cell receptor (beta chain) was sequenced during a study of CD8 T cells in Susac syndrome. Roughly 0.45 to 1 ug RNA was reverse transcribed with random hexamers. TCRdb re-analysed the immunoSEQ multiplex PCR reads in MiXCR, keeping a single row per CDR3 protein. This repertoire shows roughly 120,000 distinct CDR3 sequences, around 96% found once; its top ten account for under 0.095%. From blood CD8+ and CD4+ T cells, the TCR beta chain was sequenced. The clonotype was recovered from a human donor in good health. The sample consisted of CD4+ T cells from PBMCs.

CDR3 in amino acids: CASSQGTFETQYF. CDR3 sequence (DNA): TGTGCCAGCAGCCAAGGGACCTTTGAGACGCAGTATTTT. The chain employs TRBV3-1 and TRBJ2-3, with D unclear. Trimming left V 1 base short and J 9 bases short, with 11 bases between. Germline V gene lookup returns CDR1 LGHDT and CDR2 YNNKEL (reference sequence). The CDR3 runs to 13 residues.